This T cell receptor (beta chain) was recovered during a study of glioma-infiltrating T cells. Findings and limits, study-wide: Above-expected tissue-blood divergence occurred in all gliomas, most in low-grade ones.

Using RNA template, CDR3s of TCR alpha and beta were amplified with iRepertoire arm-PCR. Using its own MiXCR run on the multiplex PCR reads, TCRdb lists one record per CDR3 protein. The data contain about 140,000 distinct CDR3 sequences, around 40% of them singletons. Germline V CDR1 and CDR2: MNHNS, SASEGT. The CDR3 extends over 13 amino acids. V was clipped by 6 bases and J by 3 bases; unmatched bases: 4. As regards this clonotype: Its matching antigen is unknown.

The chain couples TRBV6-1 to TRBJ1-1, with 7 bases matching TRBD1. This clonotype originated in a human donor with low-grade glioma or glioblastoma, undergoing nonglioma brain surgery, or in good health (not recorded which). The specimen was glioma tissue, nonneoplastic brain tissue, or PBMCs (not recorded which). For the CDR3, the DNA is TGTGCCAGCAGCACGGGACAGCACACTGAAGCTTTCTTT. This codes for CASSTGQHTEAFF.